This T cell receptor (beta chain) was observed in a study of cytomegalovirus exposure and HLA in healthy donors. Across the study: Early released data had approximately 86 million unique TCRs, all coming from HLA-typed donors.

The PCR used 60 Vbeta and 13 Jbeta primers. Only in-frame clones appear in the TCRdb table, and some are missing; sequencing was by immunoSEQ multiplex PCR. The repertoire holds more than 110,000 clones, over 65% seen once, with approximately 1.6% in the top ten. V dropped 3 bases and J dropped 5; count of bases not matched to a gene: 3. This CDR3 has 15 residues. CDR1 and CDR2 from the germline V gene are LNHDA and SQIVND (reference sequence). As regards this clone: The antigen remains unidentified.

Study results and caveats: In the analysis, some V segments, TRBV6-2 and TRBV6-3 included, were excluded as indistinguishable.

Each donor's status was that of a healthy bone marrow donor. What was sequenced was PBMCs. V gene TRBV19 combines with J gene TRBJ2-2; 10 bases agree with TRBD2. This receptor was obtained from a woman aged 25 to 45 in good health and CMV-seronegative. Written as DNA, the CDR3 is TGTGCCAGTAGTATTCTAGCGGGAGTTACCGGGGAGCTGTTTTTT. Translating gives CASSILAGVTGELFF. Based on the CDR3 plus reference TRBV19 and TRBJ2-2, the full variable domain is DGGITQSPKYLFRKEGQNVTLSCEQNLNHDAMYWYRQDPGQGLRLIYYSQIVNDFQKGDIAEGYSVSREKKESFPLTVTSAQKNPTAFYLCASSILAGVTGELFFGEGSRLTVL.